The clone carrying this T cell receptor (beta chain) was seen only a few times. This entry is derived from a study of blood T cell repertoires in COVID-19. Study-level information: Acute and convalescent COVID-19 specimens originated in the United States, Italy and Spain. Nucleic acid was either cDNA or gDNA, and it came from T cells, B-cell-depleted T cells, or PBMCs.

This CDR3 region has 16 residues. The J segment lost 1 base and the V segment lost 0 bases, leaving 3 bases of the junction unmatched. CDR1 MGHRA and CDR2 YSYEKL come from the germline V gene. In the source study's methods: Amplification with reference gene primers provided the estimates of nucleated cell counts. Using immunoSEQ multiplex PCR, the repertoire was profiled, and TCRdb retains in-frame clones only, with some absent. Clone size and the V and J calls come from that table; the DNA yielded D and trimming. This table holds about 120,000 clones, around nine tenths found once. The J gene is TRBJ2-1, the V gene TRBV4-1; 7 nucleotides align to TRBD2. Sequencing input: peripheral blood. The sequence was obtained from a man between 60 and 70 years old with COVID-19, enrolled during active disease. The CDR3 DNA follows: TGCGCCAGCAGCCAAGACCCGGGACTATCCTACAATGAGCAGTTCTTC. Protein sequence: CASSQDPGLSYNEQFF.